This T cell receptor beta chain was observed in a study of blood T cells in healthy people across ages. Trimming removed 5 bases at V and 1 base at J, with 23 bases between. The CDR3 consists of 19 residues. Germline CDR1 is KGHDR and CDR2 is SFDVKD. It was with a sample-barcoded 5' primer and a J-beta primer mix that a second PCR of about 7 to 12 cycles was run. A single record per CDR3 protein comes from TCRdb applying MiXCR to the 5' RACE reads. This repertoire shows roughly 1 million distinct CDR3 sequences, almost 25% found once; its top ten account for approximately 0.71%. These records were also assigned to another study, of T cells of mothers and their children. As that report states: The extracted RNA was employed in its entirety for cDNA synthesis, at roughly 1.5 ug per 15 ul.

The sample taken for sequencing was blood. V is TRBV24-1 and J is TRBJ2-1, with D possibly being TRBD1 (7 bases). The source is a girl aged 2-10 years in good health. CDR3 sequence reads: CATSAPPGGWGVSYNEQFF. The CDR3 bases are TGTGCCACCAGTGCCCCCCCAGGGGGGTGGGGGGTTTCCTACAATGAGCAGTTCTTC.